This T cell receptor beta chain was sequenced for a study of fetal regulatory T cell absence and autoimmunity. Findings and caveats of the study: Some top pancreas TCR clones were over 85-fold enriched versus cord blood.

On this clone: No antigen is known for it.

Sequencing was at survey level. Assay: immunoSEQ multiplex PCR; the TCRdb copy retains only in-frame clones and omits some. The sample gives approximately 94,000 clones, 60% to 80% of which show up once; roughly 2% is in the top ten. Unmatched junction bases numbered 2, after V lost 0 bases and J lost 0 bases. CDR1 is ENHRY, CDR2 SYGVKD, per germline. The CDR3 sequence is 15 residues long. The clonotype comes from a male donor with IPEX syndrome. Sequencing used pancreas tissue. The chain is built from TRBV10-3 and TRBJ2-7; 7 positions match TRBD1. Here the CDR3 reads CAISESRGSSYEQYF. CDR3 nucleotides: TGTGCCATCAGTGAGTCCAGGGGGAGCTCCTACGAGCAGTACTTC.